These T cell receptor beta chains were read from a single sample in a study of cytomegalovirus exposure and HLA in healthy donors. TCRdb keeps only in-frame clones here, not all; method: immunoSEQ multiplex PCR. The profile shows some 81,000 clones, more than 65% of them singletons. The sample consisted of PBMCs. These receptors were taken from a woman in her thirties or forties in good health and CMV-seropositive. The CDR3 runs from the conserved cysteine through the conserved F or W. The D gene is left open where the match is weak. The size entry is marked missing in some rows and otherwise reads once, few, many or a size class.

CASSLGGYGNEQFF TGTGCCAGCAGCTTGGGGGGGTATGGCAATGAGCAGTTCTTC TRBV7-9 . TRBJ2-1 TRBD2
CASTVGLAGDYEQYF TGTGCCAGCACCGTTGGACTAGCGGGAGATTACGAGCAGTACTTC TRBV7-9 . TRBJ2-7 TRBD2
CATSRVLSGNTIYF TGTGCCACCAGCAGAGTCCTCTCTGGAAACACCATATATTTT TRBV15 . TRBJ1-3 .
CASSLGRTQETQYF TGTGCCAGCAGCTTAGGAAGGACTCAAGAGACCCAGTACTTC TRBV7-9 . TRBJ2-5 .
CSVEGGGGRRDNEQFF TGCAGCGTTGAAGGGGGAGGCGGGAGGCGGGACAATGAGCAGTTCTTC TRBV29-1 . TRBJ2-1 TRBD2
CASNNFGGATGANVLTF TGTGCCAGCAACAACTTCGGGGGGGCCACCGGGGCCAACGTCCTGACTTTC TRBV7-2 . TRBJ2-6 TRBD2
CASSEGSTSLYGYTF TGTGCCAGCAGCGAGGGGTCCACCTCCCTCTATGGCTACACCTTC TRBV9 few TRBJ1-2 .
CASSLSKQGWSTGELFF TGCGCCAGCAGCTTGTCAAAGCAGGGCTGGTCCACCGGGGAGCTGTTTTTT TRBV5-1 once TRBJ2-2 .
CASSAIDTEAFF TGTGCCAGCAGCGCGATAGACACTGAAGCTTTCTTT TRBV9 . TRBJ1-1 .
CASSLEGVGNQPQHF TGTGCCAGCAGCTTAGAGGGGGTGGGCAATCAGCCCCAGCATTTT TRBV7-6 . TRBJ1-5 .
CASSLRDAGVTEQFF TGTGCCAGCAGCTTACGAGACGCGGGAGTTACTGAGCAGTTCTTC TRBV7-6 . TRBJ2-1 TRBD2
CASSYSEGPEAFF TGTGCCAGCAGTTACTCGGAGGGGCCTGAAGCTTTCTTT TRBV6-5 . TRBJ1-1 .
CASSQEARGAGYGYTF TGCGCCAGCAGCCAAGAAGCACGCGGGGCGGGGTATGGCTACACCTTC TRBV4-3 . TRBJ1-2 .
CASRRERPYNEQFF TGTGCCAGTAGGAGGGAAAGGCCCTACAATGAGCAGTTCTTC TRBV19 . TRBJ2-1 .
CASNGRQGALNEQFF TGTGCCAGTAATGGCCGACAGGGGGCGCTCAATGAGCAGTTCTTC TRBV19 few TRBJ2-1 TRBD1
CASSGTSGINEQFF TGTGCCAGCAGCGGGACTAGCGGGATCAATGAGCAGTTCTTC TRBV9 few TRBJ2-1 TRBD2
CASSIIGTSGRGETQYF TGTGCCAGTAGCATTATCGGGACTAGCGGGAGAGGCGAGACCCAGTACTTC TRBV19 . TRBJ2-5 TRBD2
CASSPGTGGGGEKLFF TGCGCCAGCAGCCCCGGGACAGGGGGCGGGGGGGAAAAACTGTTTTTT TRBV5-1 few TRBJ1-4 TRBD1
CASSWVGSVDEQFF TGTGCCAGTAGTTGGGTCGGGAGTGTGGATGAGCAGTTCTTC TRBV19 . TRBJ2-1 .
CAWSGQANTEAFF TGTGCCTGGAGCGGACAGGCTAACACTGAAGCTTTCTTT TRBV30 . TRBJ1-1 TRBD1
CASSWTTGESGETQYF TGTGCCAGCAGTTGGACGACAGGGGAGTCCGGAGAGACCCAGTACTTC TRBV5-5 . TRBJ2-5 TRBD1
CASTSSRGDTEAFF TGTGCCAGTACTTCTTCGAGAGGCGACACTGAAGCTTTCTTT TRBV25-1 . TRBJ1-1 .
CASSPAGMNTEAFF TGTGCCAGCTCACCGGCGGGGATGAACACTGAAGCTTTCTTT TRBV18 . TRBJ1-1 .
CASSPRLGQVVEQYF TGTGCCAGCAGCCCAAGGTTGGGGCAAGTCGTCGAGCAGTACTTC TRBV27 . TRBJ2-7 .
CASSLASGRLSSYEQYF TGTGCCAGCAGTTTAGCTAGCGGGAGGCTCAGCTCCTACGAGCAGTACTTC TRBV27 . TRBJ2-7 TRBD2
CASSYSAAGESPLHF TGTGCCAGCAGTTACTCCGCGGCAGGGGAATCACCCCTCCACTTT TRBV6-5 . TRBJ1-6 .
CASSPPSSGGYEQYF TGTGCCAGCTCACCACCTTCCAGCGGGGGCTACGAGCAGTACTTC TRBV18 few TRBJ2-7 TRBD2
CASSYSDRFNTEAFF TGTGCCAGCAGCTACTCGGACAGATTCAACACTGAAGCTTTCTTT TRBV7-2 once TRBJ1-1 .
CATSRDVNTGNTIYF TGTGCCACCAGCAGAGACGTAAATACTGGAAACACCATATATTTT TRBV15 . TRBJ1-3 .
CASTQGYSNQPQHF TGCGCCAGCACGCAGGGATACAGCAATCAGCCCCAGCATTTT TRBV10-2 . TRBJ1-5 .